The rows below give T cell receptor beta chains drawn from one sample of a study of CD8 T cells in ankylosing spondylitis. MiXCR, applied by TCRdb to the 5' RACE reads, yields one record per CDR3 protein. The repertoire consists of 50,000 to 60,000 distinct CDR3 sequences, with 6.5% to 9% occurring once and the leading ten covering approximately 8%. Sequencing was done on a sample of blood, either unsorted or a sorted T cell fraction (not recorded which). These receptors all come from a female donor with ankylosing spondylitis or in good health (not recorded which). The CDR3 runs from the conserved cysteine through the conserved F or W. D genes are given only for firm matches. Clone size is not always given. Where it is, it says once, few, many or a class for expanded clones.

j_gene	abundance	v_gene	d_gene	CDR3aa	CDR3nt
TRBJ1-6	many	TRBV6-6	-	CASSQQWDSPLHF	TGTGCCAGCAGCCAGCAGTGGGATTCACCCCTCCACTTT
TRBJ2-5	many	TRBV20-1	-	CSANVDEPREETQYF	TGCAGTGCTAACGTGGATGAGCCCAGGGAAGAGACCCAGTACTTC
TRBJ2-1	many	TRBV28	-	CASSLDSYNEQFF	TGTGCCAGCAGTTTAGACAGTTACAATGAGCAGTTCTTC
TRBJ1-5	many	TRBV12-3/TRBV12-4	-	CASSFGTQGGSNQPQHF	TGTGCCAGCAGTTTTGGCACACAGGGTGGAAGCAATCAGCCCCAGCATTTT
TRBJ2-7	few	TRBV28	-	CVLKGPSSYEQYF	TGTGTCCTGAAGGGGCCCAGCTCCTACGAGCAGTACTTC
TRBJ2-3	many	TRBV18	-	CASSPAHDSSTDTQYF	TGTGCCAGCTCACCGGCACACGATTCTAGCACAGATACGCAGTATTTT
TRBJ2-3	many	TRBV3-1	-	CASSHGGALSDTQYF	TGTGCCAGCAGCCATGGGGGGGCTTTGTCAGATACGCAGTATTTT
TRBJ1-1	many	TRBV5-1	TRBD1	CASSSDRGGNTEAFF	TGCGCCAGCAGCTCGGACAGGGGAGGGAACACTGAAGCTTTCTTT
TRBJ2-7	many	TRBV11-2	-	CASSPGIYEQYF	TGTGCCAGCAGCCCCGGTATCTACGAGCAGTACTTC
TRBJ2-1	many	TRBV19	-	CASSTRRRDNEQFF	TGTGCCAGTAGTACGAGGCGCAGGGACAATGAGCAGTTCTTC
TRBJ2-1	-	TRBV18	TRBD2	CASSAPGLAGNEQFF	TGTGCCAGCTCAGCCCCGGGACTAGCGGGCAATGAGCAGTTCTTC
TRBJ1-4	once	TRBV12-3/TRBV12-4	-	CTISFPTGPLGRTNEKLFF	TGTACCATCAGTTTCCCTACAGGTCCCCTGGGGAGAACTAATGAAAAACTGTTTTTT
TRBJ1-2	many	TRBV3-1	TRBD1	CASSRGQPKGYTF	TGTGCCAGCAGCCGGGGACAGCCTAAGGGCTACACCTTC
TRBJ1-1	many	TRBV29-1	-	CSVELFSEAEAFF	TGCAGCGTTGAATTATTTTCGGAGGCTGAAGCTTTCTTT
TRBJ2-3	many	TRBV29-1	TRBD2	CSAGAGELTDTQYF	TGCAGCGCCGGAGCGGGGGAGCTCACAGATACGCAGTATTTT
TRBJ1-3	large	TRBV28	-	CASSFVQDYSGNTIYF	TGTGCCAGCAGTTTCGTCCAGGATTACTCTGGAAACACCATATATTTT